The TCR beta chain described here comes from a study of cytomegalovirus exposure and HLA in healthy donors. The wider study: A subsequent analysis stated that the 90 to 150 validation repertoires were run on the same platform as the roughly 700 first-cohort repertoires.

Trimming took 5 bases from V and 7 from J, leaving 21 bases between them. CDR3 length: 16 amino acids. Germline V gene lookup returns CDR1 LNHDA and CDR2 SQIVND (reference sequence). The protocol was immunoSEQ multiplex PCR, while the TCRdb copy is restricted to in-frame clones and leaves out a portion. The sample includes roughly 60,000 clones, around 90% of them seen just once. The source material was PBMCs. This clonotype originated in a woman younger than 45 in good health and CMV-seronegative. The genes are TRBV19 and TRBJ2-4, with TRBD2 as a possible D gene (5 bases). CDR3 DNA: TGTGCCAGTAGTGGCCGAGGGCTCTTTTTACTGAACATTCAGTACTTC. Its protein is CASSGRGLFLLNIQYF. Together with reference TRBV19 and TRBJ2-4, the CDR3 gives the full variable domain: DGGITQSPKYLFRKEGQNVTLSCEQNLNHDAMYWYRQDPGQGLRLIYYSQIVNDFQKGDIAEGYSVSREKKESFPLTVTSAQKNPTAFYLCASSGRGLFLLNIQYFGAGTRLSVL.